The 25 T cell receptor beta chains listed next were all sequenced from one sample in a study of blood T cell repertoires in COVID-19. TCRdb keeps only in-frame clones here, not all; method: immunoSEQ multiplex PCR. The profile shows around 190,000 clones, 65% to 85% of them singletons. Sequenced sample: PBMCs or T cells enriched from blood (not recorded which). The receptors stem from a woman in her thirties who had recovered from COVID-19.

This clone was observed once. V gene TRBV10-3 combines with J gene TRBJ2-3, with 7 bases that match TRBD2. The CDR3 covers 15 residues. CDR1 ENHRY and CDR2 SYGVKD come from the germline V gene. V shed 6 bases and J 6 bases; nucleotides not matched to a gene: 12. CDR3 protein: CAIRHSGTTPDTQYF. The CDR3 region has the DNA TGTGCCATCAGACACTCAGGGACTACCCCCGATACGCAGTATTTT.

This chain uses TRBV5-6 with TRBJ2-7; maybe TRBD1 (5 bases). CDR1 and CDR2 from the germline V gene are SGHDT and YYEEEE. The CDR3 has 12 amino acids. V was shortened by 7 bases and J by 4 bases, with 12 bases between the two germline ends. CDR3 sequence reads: CASGALGYEQYF. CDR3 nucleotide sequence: TGTGCCAGCGGGGCATTGGGTTACGAGCAGTACTTC. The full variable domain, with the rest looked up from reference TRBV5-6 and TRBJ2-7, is DAGVTQSPTHLIKTRGQQVTLRCSPKSGHDTVSWYQQALGQGPQFIFQYYEEEERQRGNFPDRFSGHQFPNYSSELNVNALLLGDSALYLCASGALGYEQYFGPGTRLTVT.

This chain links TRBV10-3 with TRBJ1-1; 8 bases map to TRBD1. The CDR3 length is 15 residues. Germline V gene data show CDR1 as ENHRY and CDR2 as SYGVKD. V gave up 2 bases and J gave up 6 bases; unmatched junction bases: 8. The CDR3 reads CAISEGQGAPAEAFF. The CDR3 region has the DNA TGTGCCATCAGTGAGGGGCAGGGGGCGCCCGCTGAAGCTTTCTTT.

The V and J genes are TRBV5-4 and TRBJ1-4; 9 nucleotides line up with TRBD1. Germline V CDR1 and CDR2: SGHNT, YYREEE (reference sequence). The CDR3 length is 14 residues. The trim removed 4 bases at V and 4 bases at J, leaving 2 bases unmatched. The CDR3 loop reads CASSKGQGNEKLFF. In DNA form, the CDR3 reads TGTGCCAGCAGCAAGGGACAGGGTAATGAAAAACTGTTTTTT.

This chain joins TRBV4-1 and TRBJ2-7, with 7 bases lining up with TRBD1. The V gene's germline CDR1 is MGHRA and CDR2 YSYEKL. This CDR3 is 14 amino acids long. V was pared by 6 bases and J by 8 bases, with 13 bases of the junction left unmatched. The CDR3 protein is CASSPSDRDHQQYF. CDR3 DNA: TGCGCCAGCAGTCCGTCTGACAGGGACCACCAGCAGTACTTC.

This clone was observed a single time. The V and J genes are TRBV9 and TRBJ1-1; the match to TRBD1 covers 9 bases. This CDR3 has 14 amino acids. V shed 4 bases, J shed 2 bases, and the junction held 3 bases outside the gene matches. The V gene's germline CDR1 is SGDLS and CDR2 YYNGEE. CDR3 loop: CASSIQGANTEAFF. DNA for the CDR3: TGTGCCAGCAGCATACAGGGGGCAAACACTGAAGCTTTCTTT.

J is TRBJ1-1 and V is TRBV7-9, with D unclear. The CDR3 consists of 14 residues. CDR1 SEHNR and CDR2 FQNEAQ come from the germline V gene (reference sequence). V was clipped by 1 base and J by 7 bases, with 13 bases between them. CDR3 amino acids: CASSLGRNDNEAFF. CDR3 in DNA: TGTGCCAGCAGCTTAGGTCGGAACGACAATGAAGCTTTCTTT.

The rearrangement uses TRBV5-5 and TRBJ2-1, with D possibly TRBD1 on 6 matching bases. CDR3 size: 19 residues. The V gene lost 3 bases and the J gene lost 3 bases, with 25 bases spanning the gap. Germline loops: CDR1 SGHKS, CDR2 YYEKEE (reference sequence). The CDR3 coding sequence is TGTGCCAGCAGCTGGCTACTGACAGGCCTGGTGGGCGGCTACAATGAGCAGTTCTTC. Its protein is CASSWLLTGLVGGYNEQFF.

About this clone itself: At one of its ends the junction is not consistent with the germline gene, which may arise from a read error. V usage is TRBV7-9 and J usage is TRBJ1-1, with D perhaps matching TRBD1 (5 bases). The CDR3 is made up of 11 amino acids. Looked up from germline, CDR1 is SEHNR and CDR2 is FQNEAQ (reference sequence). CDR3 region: CASSLWGRQDF. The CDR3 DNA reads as TGTGCCAGCAGCTTATGGGGCCGTCAGGACTTT.

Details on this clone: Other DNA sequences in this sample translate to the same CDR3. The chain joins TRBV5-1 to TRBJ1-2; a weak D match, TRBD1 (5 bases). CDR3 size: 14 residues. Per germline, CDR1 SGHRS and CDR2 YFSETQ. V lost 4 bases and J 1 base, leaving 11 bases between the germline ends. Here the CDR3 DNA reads TGCGCCAGCAGCCTAGGACAACTTAACTATGGCTACACCTTC. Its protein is CASSLGQLNYGYTF.

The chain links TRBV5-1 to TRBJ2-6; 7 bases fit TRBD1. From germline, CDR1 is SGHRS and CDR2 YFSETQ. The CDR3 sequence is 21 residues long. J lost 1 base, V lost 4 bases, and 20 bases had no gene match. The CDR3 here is CASSLPDRPVHDLSGANVLTF. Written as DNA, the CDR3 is TGCGCCAGCAGCCTCCCGGACAGGCCAGTCCACGATTTATCTGGGGCCAACGTCCTGACTTTC.

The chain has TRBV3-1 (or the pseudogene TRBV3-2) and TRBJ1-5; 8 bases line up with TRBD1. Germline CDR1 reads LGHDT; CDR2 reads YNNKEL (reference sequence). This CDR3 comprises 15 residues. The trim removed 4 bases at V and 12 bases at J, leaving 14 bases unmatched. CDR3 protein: CASSPGTGAWGGQHF. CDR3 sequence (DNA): TGTGCCAGCAGCCCGGGGACAGGCGCCTGGGGTGGCCAGCATTTT.

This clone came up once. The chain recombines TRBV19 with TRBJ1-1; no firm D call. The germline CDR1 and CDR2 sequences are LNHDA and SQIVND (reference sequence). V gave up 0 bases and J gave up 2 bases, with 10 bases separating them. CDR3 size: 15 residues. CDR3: CASSIDSGPNTEAFF. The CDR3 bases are TGTGCCAGTAGTATAGATAGCGGACCAAACACTGAAGCTTTCTTT.

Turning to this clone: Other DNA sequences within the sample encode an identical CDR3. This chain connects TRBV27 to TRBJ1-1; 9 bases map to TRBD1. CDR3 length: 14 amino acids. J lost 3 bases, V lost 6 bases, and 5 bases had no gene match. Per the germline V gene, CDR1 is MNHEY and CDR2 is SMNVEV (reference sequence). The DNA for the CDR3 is TGTGCCAGCAGCCACAGGGGGCGAGACACTGAAGCTTTCTTT. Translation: CASSHRGRDTEAFF.

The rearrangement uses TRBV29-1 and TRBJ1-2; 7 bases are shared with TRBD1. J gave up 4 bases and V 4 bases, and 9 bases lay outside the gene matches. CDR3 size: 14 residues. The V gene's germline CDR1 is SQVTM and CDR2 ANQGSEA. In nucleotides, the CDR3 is TGCAGCGTTGCCAGACAGGGCAAGCGCTATGGCTACACCTTC. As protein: CSVARQGKRYGYTF.

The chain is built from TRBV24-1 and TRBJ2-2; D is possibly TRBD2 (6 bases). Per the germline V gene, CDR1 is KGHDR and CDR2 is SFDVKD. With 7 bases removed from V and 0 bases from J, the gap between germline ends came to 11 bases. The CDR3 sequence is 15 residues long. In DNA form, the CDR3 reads TGTGCCACCAGGGAGGGATTCGCGAACACCGGGGAGCTGTTTTTT. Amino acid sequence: CATREGFANTGELFF.

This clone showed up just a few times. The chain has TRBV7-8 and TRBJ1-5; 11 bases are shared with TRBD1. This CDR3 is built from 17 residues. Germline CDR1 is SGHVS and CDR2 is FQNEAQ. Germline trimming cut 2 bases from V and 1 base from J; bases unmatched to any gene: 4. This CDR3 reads CASSLRTGGASNQPQHF. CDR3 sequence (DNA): TGTGCCAGCAGCTTACGGACAGGGGGCGCGAGCAATCAGCCCCAGCATTTT.

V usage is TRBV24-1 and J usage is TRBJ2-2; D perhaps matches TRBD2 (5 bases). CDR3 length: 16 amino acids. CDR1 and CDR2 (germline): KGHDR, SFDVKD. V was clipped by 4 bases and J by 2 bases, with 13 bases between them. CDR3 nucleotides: TGTGCCACCAGTGACTCCGGACTGATAAACACCGGGGAGCTGTTTTTT. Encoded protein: CATSDSGLINTGELFF.

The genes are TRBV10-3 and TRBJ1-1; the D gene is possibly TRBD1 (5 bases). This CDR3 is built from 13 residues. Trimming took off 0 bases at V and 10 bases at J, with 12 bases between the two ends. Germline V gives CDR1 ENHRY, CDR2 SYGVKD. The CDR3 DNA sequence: TGTGCCATCAGTGAGTCAGGGCAGGGTTCAGCTTTCTTT. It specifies CAISESGQGSAFF.

The CDR3, as DNA: TGTGCCAGCAGTGGGGGGACAGTTATCTCTGGAAACACCATATATTTT. Translated, it gives CASSGGTVISGNTIYF. The J gene is TRBJ1-3, the V gene TRBV28; 7 bases agree with TRBD1. There are 16 residues in the CDR3. Trimming cost V 5 bases and J 0 bases; bases outside gene matches: 7. Per the germline V gene, CDR1 is MDHEN and CDR2 is SYDVKM.

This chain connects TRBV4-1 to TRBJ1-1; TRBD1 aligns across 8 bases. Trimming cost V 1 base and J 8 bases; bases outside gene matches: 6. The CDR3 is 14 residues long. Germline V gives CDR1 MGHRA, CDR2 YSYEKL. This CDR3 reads CASSQARTGIEAFF. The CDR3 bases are TGCGCCAGCAGCCAAGCTCGGACAGGGATCGAAGCTTTCTTT.

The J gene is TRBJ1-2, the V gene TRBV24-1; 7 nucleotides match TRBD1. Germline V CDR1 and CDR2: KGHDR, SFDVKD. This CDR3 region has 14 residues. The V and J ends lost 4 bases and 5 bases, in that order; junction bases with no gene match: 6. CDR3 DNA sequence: TGTGCCACCAGTGAACAAGACAGGGATTATGGCTACACCTTC. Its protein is CATSEQDRDYGYTF.

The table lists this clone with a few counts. In DNA, the CDR3 is TGCGCCACTCTTCAAGCGGGGGCCTACAATGAGCAGTTCTTC. Its protein product is CATLQAGAYNEQFF. The J gene is TRBJ2-1, the V gene TRBV10-2; 8 bases match TRBD2. The germline gives CDR1 WSHSY, CDR2 SAAADI. V lost 10 bases and J lost 2; bases outside the gene matches: 7. CDR3 size: 14 residues.

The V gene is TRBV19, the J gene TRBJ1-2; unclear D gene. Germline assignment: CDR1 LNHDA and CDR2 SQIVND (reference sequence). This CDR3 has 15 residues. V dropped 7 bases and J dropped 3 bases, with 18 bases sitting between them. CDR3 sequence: CASTPSLVRDYGYTF. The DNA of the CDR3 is TGTGCCAGTACCCCTTCCCTCGTCCGGGACTATGGCTACACCTTC.

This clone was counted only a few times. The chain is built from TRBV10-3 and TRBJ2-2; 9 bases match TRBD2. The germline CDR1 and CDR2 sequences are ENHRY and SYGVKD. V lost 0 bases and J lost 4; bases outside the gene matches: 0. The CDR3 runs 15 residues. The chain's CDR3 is CAISESTSGTGELFF. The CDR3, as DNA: TGTGCCATCAGTGAGTCGACTAGCGGCACCGGGGAGCTGTTTTTT.